This T cell receptor beta chain originates from a study of identical twins. This clonotype was seen a few times. The antigen remains undetermined. The V end was cut by 5 bases, the J end by 6 bases, with 25 bases between. Per the germline V gene, CDR1 is SGHRS and CDR2 is YFSETQ. The CDR3 runs 17 residues. Study-wide findings and caveats: Fewer insertions were carried by abundant cord blood beta clonotypes, but none was seen in memory repertoires. Out-of-frame alpha sequences common to twins exhibited an excess of low generation probability.

Via MiXCR, TCRdb re-called the 5' RACE reads, giving one row per CDR3 protein. The sample has hundreds of thousands of distinct CDR3 sequences, 5.5% to 6.5% seen once; the top ten hold 1.5% to 2%. V and J are TRBV5-1 and TRBJ2-3; D possibly matches TRBD1 or TRBD2 (6 bases each). Sequenced input: naive T cells sorted from blood. This sequence originates from a man aged 18 to 29 in good health. The CDR3 here is CASSSSTYSGQGDTQYF. In nucleotides, the CDR3 is TGCGCCAGCAGTTCCTCTACCTACAGCGGGCAGGGGGATACGCAGTATTTT.